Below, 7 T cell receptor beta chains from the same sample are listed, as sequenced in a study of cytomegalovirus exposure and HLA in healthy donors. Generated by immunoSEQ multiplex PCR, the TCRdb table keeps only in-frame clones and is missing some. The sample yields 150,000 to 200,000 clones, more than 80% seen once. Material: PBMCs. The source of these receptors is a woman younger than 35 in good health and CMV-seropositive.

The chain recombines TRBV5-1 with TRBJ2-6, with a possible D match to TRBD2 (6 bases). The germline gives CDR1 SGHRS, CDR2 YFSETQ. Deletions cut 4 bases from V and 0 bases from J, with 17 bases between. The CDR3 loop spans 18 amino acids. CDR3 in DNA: TGCGCCAGCAGCGAACCCGGGACTTCGGTCTCTGGGGCCAACGTCCTGACTTTC. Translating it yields CASSEPGTSVSGANVLTF.

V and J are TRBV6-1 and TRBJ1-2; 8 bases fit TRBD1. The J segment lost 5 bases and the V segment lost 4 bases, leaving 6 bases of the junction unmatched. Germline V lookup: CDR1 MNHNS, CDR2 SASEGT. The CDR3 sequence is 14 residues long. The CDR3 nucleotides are TGTGCCAGCAGTGTCCGACAGGGGCATTATGGCTACACCTTC. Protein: CASSVRQGHYGYTF.

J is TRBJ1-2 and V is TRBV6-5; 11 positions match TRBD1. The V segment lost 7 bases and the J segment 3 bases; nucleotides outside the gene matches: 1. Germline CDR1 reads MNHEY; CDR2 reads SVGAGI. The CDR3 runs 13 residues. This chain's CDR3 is CASMGQGDYGYTF. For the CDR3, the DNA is TGTGCCAGCATGGGACAGGGGGACTATGGCTACACCTTC.

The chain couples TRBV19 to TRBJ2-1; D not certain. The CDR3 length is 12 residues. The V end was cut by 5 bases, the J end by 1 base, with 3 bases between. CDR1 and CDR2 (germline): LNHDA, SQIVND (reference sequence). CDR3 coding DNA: TGTGCCAGTAGTGTATCCTACAATGAGCAGTTCTTC. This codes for CASSVSYNEQFF.

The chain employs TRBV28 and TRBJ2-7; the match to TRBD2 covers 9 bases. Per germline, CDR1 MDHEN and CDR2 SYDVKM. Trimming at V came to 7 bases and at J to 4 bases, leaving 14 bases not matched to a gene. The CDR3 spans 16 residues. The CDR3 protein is CASNTWGTSRRYEQYF. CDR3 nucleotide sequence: TGTGCCAGCAATACTTGGGGGACTAGCAGACGGTACGAGCAGTACTTC. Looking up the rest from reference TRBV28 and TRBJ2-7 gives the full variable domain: DVKVTQSSRYLVKRTGEKVFLECVQDMDHENMFWYRQDPGLGLRLIYFSYDVKMKEKGDIPEGYSVSREKKERFSLILESASTNQTSMYLCASNTWGTSRRYEQYFGPGTRLTVT.

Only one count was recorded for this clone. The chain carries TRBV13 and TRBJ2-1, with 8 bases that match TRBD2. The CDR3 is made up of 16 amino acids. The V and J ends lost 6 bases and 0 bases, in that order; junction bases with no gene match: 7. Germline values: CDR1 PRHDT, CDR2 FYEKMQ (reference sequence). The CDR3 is CASRQTGGSSYNEQFF. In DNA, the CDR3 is TGTGCCAGCAGGCAAACGGGGGGGAGCTCCTACAATGAGCAGTTCTTC.

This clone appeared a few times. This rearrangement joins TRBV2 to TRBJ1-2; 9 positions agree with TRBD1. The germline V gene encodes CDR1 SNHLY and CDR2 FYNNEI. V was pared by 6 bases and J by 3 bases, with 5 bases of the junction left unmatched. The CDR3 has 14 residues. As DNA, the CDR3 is TGTGCCAGCAGCTCGGACAGGGGATACTATGGCTACACCTTC. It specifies CASSSDRGYYGYTF.